The clone carrying this T cell receptor (beta chain) was counted once. Its antigen is as yet unknown. PCR amplification relied on 60 Vbeta primers (plus 13 Jbeta primers). Generated by immunoSEQ multiplex PCR, the TCRdb table keeps only in-frame clones and is missing some. The repertoire holds over 65,000 clones, with 65% to 80% as singletons. V was clipped by 5 bases and J by 9 bases; unmatched bases: 7. This CDR3 spans 15 amino acids. The germline V gene has CDR1 SGHVS and CDR2 FNYEAQ. The sample comes from a study of cytomegalovirus exposure and HLA in healthy donors. Overall study results and limits: The classifier reportedly diagnosed cytomegalovirus status with high specificity and sensitivity. Sequencing depth roughly uniform across donors was assumed in presence/absence analyses.

Sequenced sample: PBMCs. This clonotype was sampled from a human donor in good health. The chain couples TRBV7-6 to TRBJ2-2, with TRBD1 identical over 12 bases. The CDR3 loop is CASSPSGTGGRELFF. Written as DNA, the CDR3 is TGTGCCAGCAGCCCTTCCGGGACAGGGGGCCGGGAGCTGTTTTTT.